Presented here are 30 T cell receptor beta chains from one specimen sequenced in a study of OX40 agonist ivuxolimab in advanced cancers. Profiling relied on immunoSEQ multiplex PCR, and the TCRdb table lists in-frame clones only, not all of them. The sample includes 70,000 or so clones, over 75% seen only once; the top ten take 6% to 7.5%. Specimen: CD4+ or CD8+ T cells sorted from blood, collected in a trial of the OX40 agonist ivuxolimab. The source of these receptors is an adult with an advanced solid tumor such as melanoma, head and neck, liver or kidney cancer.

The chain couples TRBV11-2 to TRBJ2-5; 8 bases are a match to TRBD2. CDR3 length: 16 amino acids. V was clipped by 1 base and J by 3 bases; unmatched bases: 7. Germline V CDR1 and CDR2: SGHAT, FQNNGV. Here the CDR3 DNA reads TGTGCCAGCAGCTTAGGGTTAGCGGGGTACGAAGAGACCCAGTACTTC. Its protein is CASSLGLAGYEETQYF.

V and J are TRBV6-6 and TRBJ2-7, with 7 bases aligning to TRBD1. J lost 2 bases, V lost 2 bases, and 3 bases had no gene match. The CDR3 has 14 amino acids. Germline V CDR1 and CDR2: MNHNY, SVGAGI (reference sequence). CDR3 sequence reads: CASSYAQGTYEQYF. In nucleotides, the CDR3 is TGTGCCAGCAGTTACGCACAGGGGACCTACGAGCAGTACTTC.

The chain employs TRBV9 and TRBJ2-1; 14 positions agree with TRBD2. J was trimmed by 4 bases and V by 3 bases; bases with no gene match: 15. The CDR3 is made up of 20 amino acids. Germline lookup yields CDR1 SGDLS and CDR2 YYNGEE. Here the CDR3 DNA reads TGTGCCAGCAGCGGGGGGACTAGCGGGAGTGCCTCCCACATATACAATGAGCAGTTCTTC. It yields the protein CASSGGTSGSASHIYNEQFF.

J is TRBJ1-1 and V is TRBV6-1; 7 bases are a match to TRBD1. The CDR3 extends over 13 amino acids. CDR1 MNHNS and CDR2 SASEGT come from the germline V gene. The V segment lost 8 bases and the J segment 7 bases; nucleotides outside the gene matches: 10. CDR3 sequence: CASRNAGGNEAFF. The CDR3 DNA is TGTGCCAGCCGTAACGCAGGGGGAAATGAAGCTTTCTTT.

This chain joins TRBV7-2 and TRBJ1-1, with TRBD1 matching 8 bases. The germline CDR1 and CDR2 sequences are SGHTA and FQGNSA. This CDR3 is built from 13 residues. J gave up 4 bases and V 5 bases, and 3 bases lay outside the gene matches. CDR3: CASSKGQGTEAFF. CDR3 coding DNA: TGTGCCAGCAGCAAAGGACAGGGCACTGAAGCTTTCTTT.

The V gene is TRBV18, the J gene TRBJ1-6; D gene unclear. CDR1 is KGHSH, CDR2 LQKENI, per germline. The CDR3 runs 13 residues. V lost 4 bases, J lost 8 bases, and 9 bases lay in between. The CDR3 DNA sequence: TGTGCCAGCTCACAGGCCGTAGATTCACCCCTCCACTTT. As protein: CASSQAVDSPLHF. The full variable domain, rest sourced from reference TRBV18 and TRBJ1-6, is NAGVMQNPRHLVRRRGQEARLRCSPMKGHSHVYWYRQLPEEGLKFMVYLQKENIIDESGMPKERFSAEFPKEGPSILRIQQVVRGDSAAYFCASSQAVDSPLHFGNGTRLTVT.

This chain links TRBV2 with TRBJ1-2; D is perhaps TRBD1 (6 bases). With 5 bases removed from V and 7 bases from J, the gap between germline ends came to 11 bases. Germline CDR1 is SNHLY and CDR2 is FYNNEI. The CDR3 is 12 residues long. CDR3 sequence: CASSPRGAGYTF. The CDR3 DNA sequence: TGTGCCAGCAGTCCTAGGGGGGCTGGCTACACCTTC.

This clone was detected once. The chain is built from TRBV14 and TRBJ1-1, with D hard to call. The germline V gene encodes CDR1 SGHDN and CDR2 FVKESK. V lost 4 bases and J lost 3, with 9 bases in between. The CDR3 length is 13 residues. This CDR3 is CASSLSRDTEAFF. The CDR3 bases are TGTGCCAGCAGCCTTTCGAGGGACACTGAAGCTTTCTTT.

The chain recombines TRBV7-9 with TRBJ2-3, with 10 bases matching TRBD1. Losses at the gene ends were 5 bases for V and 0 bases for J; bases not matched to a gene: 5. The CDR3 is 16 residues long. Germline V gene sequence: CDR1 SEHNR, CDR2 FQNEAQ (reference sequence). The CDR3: CASSPDRGGSTDTQYF. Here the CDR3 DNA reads TGTGCCAGCAGCCCGGACAGGGGGGGAAGCACAGATACGCAGTATTTT. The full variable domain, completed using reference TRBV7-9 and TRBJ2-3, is DTGVSQNPRHKITKRGQNVTFRCDPISEHNRLYWYRQTLGQGPEFLTYFQNEAQLEKSRLLSDRFSAERPKGSFSTLEIQRTEQGDSAMYLCASSPDRGGSTDTQYFGPGTRLTVL.

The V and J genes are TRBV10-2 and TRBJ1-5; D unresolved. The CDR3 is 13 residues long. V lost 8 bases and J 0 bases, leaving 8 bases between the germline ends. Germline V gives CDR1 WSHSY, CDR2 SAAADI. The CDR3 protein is CASVGFSNQPQHF. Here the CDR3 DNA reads TGCGCCAGCGTCGGGTTTAGCAATCAGCCCCAGCATTTT.

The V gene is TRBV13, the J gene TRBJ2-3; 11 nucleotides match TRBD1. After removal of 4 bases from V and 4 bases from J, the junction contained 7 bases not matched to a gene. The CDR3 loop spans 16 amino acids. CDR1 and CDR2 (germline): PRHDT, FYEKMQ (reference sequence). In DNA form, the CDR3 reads TGTGCCAGCAGCTGGCGGACAGGGGGCGCGGCAGATACGCAGTATTTT. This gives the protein CASSWRTGGAADTQYF.

The CDR3 region has the DNA TGTGCCAGCTCACCAGTGGCGCGATTCCTGACTTTC. Protein product: CASSPVARFLTF. V gene TRBV18 combines with J gene TRBJ2-6, with D unresolved. With 2 bases removed from V and 14 bases from J, the gap between germline ends came to 10 bases. The CDR3 runs to 12 residues. Per the germline V gene, CDR1 is KGHSH and CDR2 is LQKENI.

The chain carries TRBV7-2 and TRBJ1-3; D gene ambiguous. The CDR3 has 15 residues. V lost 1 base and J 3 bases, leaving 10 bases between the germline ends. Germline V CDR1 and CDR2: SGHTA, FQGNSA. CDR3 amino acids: CASSLDTGYGNTIYF. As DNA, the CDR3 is TGTGCCAGCAGCTTAGATACTGGGTATGGAAACACCATATATTTT.

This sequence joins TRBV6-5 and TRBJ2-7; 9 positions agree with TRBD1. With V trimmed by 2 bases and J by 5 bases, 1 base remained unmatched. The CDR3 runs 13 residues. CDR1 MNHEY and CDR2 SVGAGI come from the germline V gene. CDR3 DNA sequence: TGTGCCAGCAGTTACGGGACAGGGAACGAGCAGTACTTC. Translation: CASSYGTGNEQYF.

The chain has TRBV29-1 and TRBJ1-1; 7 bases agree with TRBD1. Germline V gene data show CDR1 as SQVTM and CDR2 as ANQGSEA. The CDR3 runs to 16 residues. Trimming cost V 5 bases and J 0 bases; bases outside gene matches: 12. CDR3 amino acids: CSVLDRAQYMNTEAFF. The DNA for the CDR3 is TGCAGCGTTCTAGACAGGGCGCAATACATGAACACTGAAGCTTTCTTT. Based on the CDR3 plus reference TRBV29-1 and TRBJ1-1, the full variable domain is SAVISQKPSRDICQRGTSLTIQCQVDSQVTMMFWYRQQPGQSLTLIATANQGSEATYESGFVIDKFPISRPNLTFSTLTVSNMSPEDSSIYLCSVLDRAQYMNTEAFFGQGTRLTVV.

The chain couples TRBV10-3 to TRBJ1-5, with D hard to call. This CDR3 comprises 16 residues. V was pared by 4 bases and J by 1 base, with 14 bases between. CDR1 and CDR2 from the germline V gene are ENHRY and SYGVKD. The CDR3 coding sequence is TGTGCCATCAGTGCTTCCGGGCCTCTAAGCAATCAGCCCCAGCATTTT. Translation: CAISASGPLSNQPQHF.

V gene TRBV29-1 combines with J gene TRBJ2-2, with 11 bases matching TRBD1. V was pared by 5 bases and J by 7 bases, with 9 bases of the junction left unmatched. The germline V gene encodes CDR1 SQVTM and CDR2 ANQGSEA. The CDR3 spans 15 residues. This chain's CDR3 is CSVIPGQGAIGELFF. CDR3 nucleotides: TGCAGCGTTATTCCCGGACAGGGGGCAATCGGGGAGCTGTTTTTT.

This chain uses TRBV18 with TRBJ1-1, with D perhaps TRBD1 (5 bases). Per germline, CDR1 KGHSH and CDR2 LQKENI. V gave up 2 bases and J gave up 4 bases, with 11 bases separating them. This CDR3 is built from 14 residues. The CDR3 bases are TGTGCCAGCTCACCAATCGGGGCACTCACTGAAGCTTTCTTT. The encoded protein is CASSPIGALTEAFF.

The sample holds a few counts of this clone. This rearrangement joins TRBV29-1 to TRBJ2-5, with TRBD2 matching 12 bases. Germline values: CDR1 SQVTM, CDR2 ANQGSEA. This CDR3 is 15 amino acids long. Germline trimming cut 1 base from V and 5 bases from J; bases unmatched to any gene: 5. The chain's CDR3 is CSVEVLAGGVETQYF. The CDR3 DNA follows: TGCAGCGTTGAAGTACTAGCGGGGGGAGTGGAGACCCAGTACTTC.

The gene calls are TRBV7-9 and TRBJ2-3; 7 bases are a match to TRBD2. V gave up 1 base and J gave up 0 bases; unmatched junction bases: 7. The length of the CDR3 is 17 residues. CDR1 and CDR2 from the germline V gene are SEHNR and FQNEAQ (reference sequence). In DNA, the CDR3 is TGTGCCAGCAGCTTAGTAGTAGCGGGCGCTAGCACAGATACGCAGTATTTT. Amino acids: CASSLVVAGASTDTQYF. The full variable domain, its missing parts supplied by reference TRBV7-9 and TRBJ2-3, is DTGVSQNPRHKITKRGQNVTFRCDPISEHNRLYWYRQTLGQGPEFLTYFQNEAQLEKSRLLSDRFSAERPKGSFSTLEIQRTEQGDSAMYLCASSLVVAGASTDTQYFGPGTRLTVL.

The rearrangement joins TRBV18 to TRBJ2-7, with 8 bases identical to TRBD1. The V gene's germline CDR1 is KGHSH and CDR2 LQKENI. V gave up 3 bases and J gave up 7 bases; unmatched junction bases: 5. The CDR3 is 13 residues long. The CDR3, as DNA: TGTGCCAGCTCACCCAACACAGGGGGGGAGCAGTACTTC. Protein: CASSPNTGGEQYF.

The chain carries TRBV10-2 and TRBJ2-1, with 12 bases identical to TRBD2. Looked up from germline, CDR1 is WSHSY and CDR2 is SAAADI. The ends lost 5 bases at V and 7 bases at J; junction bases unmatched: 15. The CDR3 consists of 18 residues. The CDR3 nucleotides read TGCGCCAGCAGTCCCCGGGGGCACGGGACTAGCGGGTCTAATGAGCAGTTCTTC. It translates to CASSPRGHGTSGSNEQFF.

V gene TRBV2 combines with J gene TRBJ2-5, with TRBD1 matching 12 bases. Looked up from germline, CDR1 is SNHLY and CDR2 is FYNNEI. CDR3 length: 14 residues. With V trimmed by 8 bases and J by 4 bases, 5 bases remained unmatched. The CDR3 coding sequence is TGTGCCAGCGGCGGGACAGGGGGCGGAGAGACCCAGTACTTC. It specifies CASGGTGGGETQYF.

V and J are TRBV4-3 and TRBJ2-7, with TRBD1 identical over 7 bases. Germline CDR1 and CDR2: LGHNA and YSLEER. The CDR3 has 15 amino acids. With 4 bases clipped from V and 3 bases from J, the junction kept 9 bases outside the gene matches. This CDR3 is CASSPQTGSRYEQYF. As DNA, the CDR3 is TGCGCCAGCAGCCCACAGACAGGGAGCCGCTACGAGCAGTACTTC.

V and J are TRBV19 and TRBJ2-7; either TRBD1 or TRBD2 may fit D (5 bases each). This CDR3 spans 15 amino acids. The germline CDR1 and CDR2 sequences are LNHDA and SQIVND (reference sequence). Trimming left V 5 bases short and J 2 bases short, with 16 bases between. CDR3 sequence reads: CASSGWSQGAYEQYF. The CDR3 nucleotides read TGTGCCAGTAGTGGTTGGTCGCAGGGAGCCTACGAGCAGTACTTC.

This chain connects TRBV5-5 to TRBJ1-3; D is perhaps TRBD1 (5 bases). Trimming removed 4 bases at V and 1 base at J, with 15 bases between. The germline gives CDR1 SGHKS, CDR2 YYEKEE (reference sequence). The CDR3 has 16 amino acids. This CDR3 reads CASSHVPGTSGNTIYF. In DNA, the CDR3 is TGTGCCAGCAGCCACGTGCCAGGGACTTCTGGAAACACCATATATTTT. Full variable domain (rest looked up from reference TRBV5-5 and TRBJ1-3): DAGVTQSPTHLIKTRGQQVTLRCSPISGHKSVSWYQQVLGQGPQFIFQYYEKEERGRGNFPDRFSARQFPNYSSELNVNALLLGDSALYLCASSHVPGTSGNTIYFGEGSWLTVV.

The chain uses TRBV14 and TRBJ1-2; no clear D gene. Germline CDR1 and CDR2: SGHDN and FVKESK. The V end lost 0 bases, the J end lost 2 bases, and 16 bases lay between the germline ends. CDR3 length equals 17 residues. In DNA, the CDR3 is TGTGCCAGCAGCCAAGAATTAAGAAACAGATTCAACTATGGCTACACCTTC. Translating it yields CASSQELRNRFNYGYTF.

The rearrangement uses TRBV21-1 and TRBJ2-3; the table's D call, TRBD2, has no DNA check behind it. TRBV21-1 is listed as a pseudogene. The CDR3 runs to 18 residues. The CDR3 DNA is TGTGCCAGCAGCAAGCTAGCGGGAGCTTACACTAGCACAGATACGCAGTATTTT. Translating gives CASSKLAGAYTSTDTQYF.

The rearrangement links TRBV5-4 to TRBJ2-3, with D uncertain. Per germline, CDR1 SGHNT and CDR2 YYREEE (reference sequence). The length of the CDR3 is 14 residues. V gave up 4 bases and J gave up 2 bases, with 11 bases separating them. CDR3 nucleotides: TGTGCCAGCAGCCCCACGGACGACACAGATACGCAGTATTTT. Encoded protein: CASSPTDDTDTQYF. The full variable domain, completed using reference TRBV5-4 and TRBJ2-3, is ETGVTQSPTHLIKTRGQQVTLRCSSQSGHNTVSWYQQALGQGPQFIFQYYREEENGRGNFPPRFSGLQFPNYSSELNVNALELDDSALYLCASSPTDDTDTQYFGPGTRLTVL.

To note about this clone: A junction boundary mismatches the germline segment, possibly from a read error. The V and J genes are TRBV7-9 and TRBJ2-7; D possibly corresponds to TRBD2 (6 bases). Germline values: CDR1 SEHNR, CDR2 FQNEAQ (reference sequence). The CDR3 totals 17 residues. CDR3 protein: CASSLRASREIPYEQYF. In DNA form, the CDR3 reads TGCGCCAGCAGCCTCCGGGCTAGCCGGGAGATACCCTACGAGCAGTACTTC.